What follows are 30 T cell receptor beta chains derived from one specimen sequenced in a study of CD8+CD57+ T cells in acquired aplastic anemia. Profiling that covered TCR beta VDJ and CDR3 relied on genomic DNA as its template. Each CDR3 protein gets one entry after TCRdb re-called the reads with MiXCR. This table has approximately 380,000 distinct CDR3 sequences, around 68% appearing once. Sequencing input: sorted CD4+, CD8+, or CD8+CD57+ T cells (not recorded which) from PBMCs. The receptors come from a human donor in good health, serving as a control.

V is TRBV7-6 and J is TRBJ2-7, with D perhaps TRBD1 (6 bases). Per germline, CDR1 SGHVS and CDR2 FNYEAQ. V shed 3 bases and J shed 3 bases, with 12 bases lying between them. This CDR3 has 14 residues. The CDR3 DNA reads TGTGCCAGCAGCTTCCGGGACACTCACTACGAGCAGTACTTC. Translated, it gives CASSFRDTHYEQYF. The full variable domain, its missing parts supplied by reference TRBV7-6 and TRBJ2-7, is GAGVSQSPRYKVTKRGQDVALRCDPISGHVSLYWYRQALGQGPEFLTYFNYEAQQDKSGLPNDRFSAERPEGSISTLTIQRTEQRDSAMYRCASSFRDTHYEQYFGPGTRLTVT.

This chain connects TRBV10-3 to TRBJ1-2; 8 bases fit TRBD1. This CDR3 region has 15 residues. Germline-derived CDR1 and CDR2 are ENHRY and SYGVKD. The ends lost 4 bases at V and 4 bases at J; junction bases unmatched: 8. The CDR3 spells CAISGGTGGGYGYTF. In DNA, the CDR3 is TGTGCCATCAGTGGGGGAACAGGGGGTGGCTATGGCTACACCTTC.

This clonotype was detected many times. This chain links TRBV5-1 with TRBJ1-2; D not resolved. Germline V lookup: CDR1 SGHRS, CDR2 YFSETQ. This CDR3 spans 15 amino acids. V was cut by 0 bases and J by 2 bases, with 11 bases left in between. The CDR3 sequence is CASSLGWEKNYGYTF. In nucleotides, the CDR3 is TGCGCCAGCAGCTTGGGGTGGGAGAAAAACTATGGCTACACCTTC.

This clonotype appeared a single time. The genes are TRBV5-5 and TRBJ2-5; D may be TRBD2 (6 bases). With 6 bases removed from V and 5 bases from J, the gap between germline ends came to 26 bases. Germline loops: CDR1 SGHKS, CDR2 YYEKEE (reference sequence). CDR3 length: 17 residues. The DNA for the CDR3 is TGTGCCAGCACCAAGTCGGAGGGGCACCAGACGTGGGAGACCCAGTACTTC. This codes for CASTKSEGHQTWETQYF.

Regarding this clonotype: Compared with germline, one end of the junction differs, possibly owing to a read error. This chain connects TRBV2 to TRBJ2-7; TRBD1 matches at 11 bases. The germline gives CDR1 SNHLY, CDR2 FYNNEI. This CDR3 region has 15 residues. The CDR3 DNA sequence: TGTGCCAGCAGACCCCGGACAGGGGGCAGGGGCTACGCAGTATTT. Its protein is CASRPRTGGRGYAVF.

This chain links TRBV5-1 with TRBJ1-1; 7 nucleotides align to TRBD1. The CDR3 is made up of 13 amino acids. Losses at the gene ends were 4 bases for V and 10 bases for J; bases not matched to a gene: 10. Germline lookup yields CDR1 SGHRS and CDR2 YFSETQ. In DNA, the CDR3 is TGCGCCAGCAGCCAGTGGTACAGGGGAACAGCTTTCTTT. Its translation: CASSQWYRGTAFF.

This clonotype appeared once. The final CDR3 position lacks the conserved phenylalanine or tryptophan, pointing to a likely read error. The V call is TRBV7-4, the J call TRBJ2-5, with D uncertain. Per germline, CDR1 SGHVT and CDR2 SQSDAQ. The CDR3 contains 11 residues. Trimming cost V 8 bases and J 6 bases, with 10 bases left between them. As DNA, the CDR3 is TGTGCCAGCTCACTCCGACAGACCCAGTACGTC. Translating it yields CASSLRQTQYV.

The CDR3 loop is CASRAATNEKLFF. The CDR3 nucleotides are TGCGCCAGCCGAGCAGCAACTAATGAAAAACTGTTTTTT. The rearrangement links TRBV4-3 to TRBJ1-4; D unresolved. The CDR3 extends over 13 amino acids. Between the trimmed V and J ends, which lost 8 bases and 0 bases, there was a span of 7 bases. Per the germline V gene, CDR1 is LGHNA and CDR2 is YSLEER.

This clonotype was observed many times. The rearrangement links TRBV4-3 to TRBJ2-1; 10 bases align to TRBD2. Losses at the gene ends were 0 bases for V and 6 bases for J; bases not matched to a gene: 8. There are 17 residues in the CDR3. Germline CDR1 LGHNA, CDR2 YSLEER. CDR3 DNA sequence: TGCGCCAGCAGCCAAGATCCCCCAGCGGGGGGGCGCAATGAGCAGTTCTTC. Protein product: CASSQDPPAGGRNEQFF.

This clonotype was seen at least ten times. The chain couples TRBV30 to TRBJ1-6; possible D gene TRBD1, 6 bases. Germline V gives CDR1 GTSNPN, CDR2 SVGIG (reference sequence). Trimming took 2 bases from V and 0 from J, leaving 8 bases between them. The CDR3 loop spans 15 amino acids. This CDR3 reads CAWSTGSSYNSPLHF. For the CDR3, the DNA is TGTGCCTGGAGTACAGGGAGCTCCTATAATTCACCCCTCCACTTT.

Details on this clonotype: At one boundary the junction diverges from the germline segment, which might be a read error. The CDR3 region has the DNA TGTGCCAGTAGTCAGGAGGCATCGGCAGATACGCGGTATTTT. This codes for CASSQEASADTRYF. V and J are TRBV19 and TRBJ2-3; D is possibly TRBD2 (5 bases). The length of the CDR3 is 14 residues. The germline V gene has CDR1 LNHDA and CDR2 SQIVND (reference sequence).

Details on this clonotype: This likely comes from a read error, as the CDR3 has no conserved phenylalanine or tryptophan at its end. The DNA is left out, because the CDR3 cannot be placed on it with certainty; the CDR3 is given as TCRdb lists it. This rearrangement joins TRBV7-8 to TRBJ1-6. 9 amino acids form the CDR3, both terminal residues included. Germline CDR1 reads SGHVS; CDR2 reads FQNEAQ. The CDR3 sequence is CASSPSGGV.

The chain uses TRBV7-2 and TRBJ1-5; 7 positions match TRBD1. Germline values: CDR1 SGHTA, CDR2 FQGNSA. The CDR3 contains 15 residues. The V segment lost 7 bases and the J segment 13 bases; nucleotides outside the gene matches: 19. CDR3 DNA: TGTGCCAGCACCCCAGACAGGGCAGGCAATCCGCCGCAGCATTTT. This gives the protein CASTPDRAGNPPQHF.

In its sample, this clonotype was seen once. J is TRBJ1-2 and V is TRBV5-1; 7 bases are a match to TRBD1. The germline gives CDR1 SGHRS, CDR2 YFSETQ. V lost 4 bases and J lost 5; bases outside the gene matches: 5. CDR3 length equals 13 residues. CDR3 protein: CASSATGRYGYTF. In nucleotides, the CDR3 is TGCGCCAGCAGCGCGACAGGGCGGTATGGCTACACCTTC.

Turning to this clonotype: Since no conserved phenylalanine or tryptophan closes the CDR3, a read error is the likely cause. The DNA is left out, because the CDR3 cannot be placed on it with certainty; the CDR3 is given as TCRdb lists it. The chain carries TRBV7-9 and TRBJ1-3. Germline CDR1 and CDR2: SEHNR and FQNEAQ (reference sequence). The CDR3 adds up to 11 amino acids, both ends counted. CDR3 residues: CASTLWNTIYI.

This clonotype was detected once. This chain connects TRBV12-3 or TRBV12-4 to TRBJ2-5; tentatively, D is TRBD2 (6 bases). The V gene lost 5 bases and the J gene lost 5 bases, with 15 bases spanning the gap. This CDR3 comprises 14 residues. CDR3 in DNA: TGTGCCAGCAGTCTAATGGTAGCGGAGGAGACCCAGTACTTC. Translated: CASSLMVAEETQYF.

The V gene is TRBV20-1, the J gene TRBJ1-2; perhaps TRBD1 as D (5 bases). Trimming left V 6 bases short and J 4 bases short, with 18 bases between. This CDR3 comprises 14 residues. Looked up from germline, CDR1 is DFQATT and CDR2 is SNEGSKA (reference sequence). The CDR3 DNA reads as TGCAGTGCCGAACCGAAAAAAACAGGCTATGGCTACACCTTC. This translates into CSAEPKKTGYGYTF.

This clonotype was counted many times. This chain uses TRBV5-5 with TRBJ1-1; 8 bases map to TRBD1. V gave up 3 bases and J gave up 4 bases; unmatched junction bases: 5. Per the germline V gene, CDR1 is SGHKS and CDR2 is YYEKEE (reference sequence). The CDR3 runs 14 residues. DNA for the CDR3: TGTGCCAGCAGCTACGGACAGGGTAGCACTGAAGCTTTCTTT. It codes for CASSYGQGSTEAFF.

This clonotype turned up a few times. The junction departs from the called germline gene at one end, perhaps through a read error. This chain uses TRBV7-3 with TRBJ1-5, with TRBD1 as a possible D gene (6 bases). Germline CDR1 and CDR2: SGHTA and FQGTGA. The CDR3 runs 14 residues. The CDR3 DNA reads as TGTGCCAGCAGCTTACGCGGGGGCACCTACAATGAGCAGTTT. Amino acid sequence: CASSLRGGTYNEQF.

CDR3 bases: TGCGCCAGCAGTGAGTCGTATAGCGGGGGGGAGGATACGCAGTATTTT. This codes for CASSESYSGGEDTQYF. V is TRBV10-1 and J is TRBJ2-3; the match to TRBD2 covers 11 bases. From germline, CDR1 is WNHNN and CDR2 SYGVQD (reference sequence). J lost 6 bases, V lost 0 bases, and 5 bases had no gene match. The CDR3 is made up of 16 amino acids.

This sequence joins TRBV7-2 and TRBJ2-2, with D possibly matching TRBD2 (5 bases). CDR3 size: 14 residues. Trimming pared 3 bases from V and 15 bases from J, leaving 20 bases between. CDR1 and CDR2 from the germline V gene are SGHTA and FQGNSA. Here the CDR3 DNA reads TGTGCCAGCAGCTTCTTTGGGGAGCCCGAGGCGGTGTTTTTT. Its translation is CASSFFGEPEAVFF.

The CDR3 here is CASLPTWDRYYEQYF. For the CDR3, the DNA is TGTGCCAGCCTACCAACCTGGGACAGGTACTACGAGCAGTACTTC. V and J are TRBV6-6 and TRBJ2-7; 8 bases are a match to TRBD1. The V and J ends lost 8 bases and 3 bases, in that order; junction bases with no gene match: 12. Germline V gene lookup returns CDR1 MNHNY and CDR2 SVGAGI (reference sequence). This CDR3 is 15 amino acids long.

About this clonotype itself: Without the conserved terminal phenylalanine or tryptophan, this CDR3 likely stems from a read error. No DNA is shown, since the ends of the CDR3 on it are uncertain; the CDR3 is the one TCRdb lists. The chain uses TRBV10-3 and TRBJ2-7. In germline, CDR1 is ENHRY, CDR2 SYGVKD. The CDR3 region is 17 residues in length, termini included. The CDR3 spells CAISESEQGILRAVLRA.

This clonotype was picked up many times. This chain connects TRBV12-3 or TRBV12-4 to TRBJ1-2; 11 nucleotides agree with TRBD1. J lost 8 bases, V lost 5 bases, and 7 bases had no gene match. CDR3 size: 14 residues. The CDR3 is CASSRGQGAKGYTF. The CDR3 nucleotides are TGTGCCAGCAGTCGAGGACAGGGGGCAAAGGGCTACACCTTC.

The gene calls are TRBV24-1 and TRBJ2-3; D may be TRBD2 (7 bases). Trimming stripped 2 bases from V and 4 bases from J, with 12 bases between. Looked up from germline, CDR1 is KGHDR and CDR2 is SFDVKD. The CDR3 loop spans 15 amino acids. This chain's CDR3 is CATSDSRGAPDTQYF. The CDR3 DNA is TGTGCCACCAGTGATTCCCGGGGGGCCCCAGATACGCAGTATTTT.

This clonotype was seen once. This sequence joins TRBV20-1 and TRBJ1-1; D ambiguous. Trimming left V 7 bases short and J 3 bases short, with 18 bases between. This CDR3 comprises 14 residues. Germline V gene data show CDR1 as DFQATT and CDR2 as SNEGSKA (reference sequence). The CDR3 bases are TGCAGTGGGACCACGATCTCGGACGACACTGAAGCTTTCTTT. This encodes CSGTTISDDTEAFF.

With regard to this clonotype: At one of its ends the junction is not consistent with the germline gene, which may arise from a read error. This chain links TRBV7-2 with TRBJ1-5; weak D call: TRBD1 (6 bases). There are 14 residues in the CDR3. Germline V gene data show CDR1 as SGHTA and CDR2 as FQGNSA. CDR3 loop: CASSLGGSRQPQHF. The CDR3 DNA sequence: TGCGCCAGCAGCCTGGGGGGCAGTCGTCAGCCCCAGCATTTT.

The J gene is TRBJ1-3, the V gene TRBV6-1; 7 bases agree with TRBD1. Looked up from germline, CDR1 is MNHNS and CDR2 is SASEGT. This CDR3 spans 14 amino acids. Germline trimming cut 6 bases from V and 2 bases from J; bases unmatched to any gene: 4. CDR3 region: CASSLQGTGNTIYF. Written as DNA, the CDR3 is TGTGCCAGCAGCCTACAGGGGACTGGAAACACCATATATTTT.

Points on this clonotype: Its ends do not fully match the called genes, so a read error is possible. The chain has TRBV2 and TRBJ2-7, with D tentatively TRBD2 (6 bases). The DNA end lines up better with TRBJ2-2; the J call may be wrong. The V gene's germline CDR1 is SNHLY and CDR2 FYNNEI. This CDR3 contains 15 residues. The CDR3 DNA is TGTGCCAGCAGCCGGCGGGGTGGCAACACCGAGGAGCTGTTTTTT. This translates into CASSRRGGNTEELFF.

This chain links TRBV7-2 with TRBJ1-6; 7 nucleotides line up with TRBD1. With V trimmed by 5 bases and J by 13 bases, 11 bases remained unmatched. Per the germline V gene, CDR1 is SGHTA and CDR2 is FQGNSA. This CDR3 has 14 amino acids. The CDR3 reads CASSRRQGGPPLHF. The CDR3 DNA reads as TGTGCCAGCAGCCGTCGACAGGGAGGGCCGCCCCTCCACTTT.